The clone carrying this T cell receptor beta chain was detected once. Its antigen is not identified. Sequencing was performed with immunoSEQ multiplex PCR; in TCRdb, only in-frame clones are kept and a portion is missing. Of roughly 100,000 clones detected, roughly 83% appear once; the ten largest clones hold about a sixth. The sample comes from a study of T cell responses to AZD1222 COVID-19 vaccine. Germline CDR1 and CDR2: KGHDR and SFDVKD. The CDR3 length is 13 residues. Trimming pared 4 bases from V and 5 bases from J, leaving 10 bases between. Notes on the study in general: After the peak T cell response, and only then, were repertoires sampled. Close to half of spike-specific TCRs reportedly recognize unmutated variant regions. Seropositive status at baseline applied to only 6 or 7 AZD1222 recipients.

The chain recombines TRBV24-1 with TRBJ1-2, with a possible D match to TRBD1 (5 bases). The receptor was derived from an adult in good health. The starting material was peripheral blood, obtained on day 0 of AZD1222 vaccination. CDR3 DNA: TGTGCCACCAGTGAACAGGCCAATTATGGCTACACCTTC. It specifies CATSEQANYGYTF.